These 29 T cell receptor beta chains share one sample of origin, sequenced in a study of T cells in Graves' hyperthyroidism and ophthalmopathy. Authors of the study amplified TCR beta CDR3 regions from RNA transcripts. When the TCR CDR3 underwent first-round RT-PCR, the HTBI primer set was used. TCRdb passed the multiplex PCR reads through MiXCR, listing each CDR3 protein once. This sample has about 400,000 distinct CDR3 sequences, with roughly 13% found just once. Sample: blood. Source of these receptors: a woman aged 18-30 years with Graves' hyperthyroidism.

This CDR3 is CATSGGGPSPLHF. CDR3 sequence (DNA): TGTGCCACCAGCGGTGGAGGTCCTTCACCCCTCCACTTT. This chain links TRBV15 with TRBJ1-6, with D hard to call. The germline V and J ends were trimmed by 5 bases and 9 bases, with 11 bases remaining between them. The germline gives CDR1 LNHNV, CDR2 YYDKDF (reference sequence). The CDR3 runs to 13 residues.

The chain couples TRBV18 to TRBJ1-3, with TRBD1 matching 7 bases. The V and J ends lost 8 bases and 2 bases, in that order; junction bases with no gene match: 12. CDR3 length equals 16 residues. Germline CDR1 and CDR2: KGHSH and LQKENI. This chain's CDR3 is CASDGNRGSTGNTIYF. In nucleotides, the CDR3 is TGTGCCAGCGACGGAAACAGGGGATCTACTGGAAACACCATATATTTT.

This clonotype occurred a few times. The gene calls are TRBV20-1 and TRBJ2-3; a weak D match, TRBD2 (6 bases). Looked up from germline, CDR1 is DFQATT and CDR2 is SNEGSKA (reference sequence). The V and J ends lost 4 bases and 5 bases respectively, with 16 bases between them. The CDR3 is 14 amino acids. Here the CDR3 reads CSANFGSYRDTQYF. The DNA of the CDR3 is TGCAGTGCTAATTTCGGGAGTTATAGAGATACGCAGTATTTT.

This clonotype was seen ten or more times. The chain has TRBV27 and TRBJ2-3, with 9 bases identical to TRBD2. The germline gives CDR1 MNHEY, CDR2 SMNVEV (reference sequence). CDR3 length: 14 residues. Losses at the gene ends were 5 bases for V and 4 bases for J; bases not matched to a gene: 4. The CDR3 bases are TGTGCCAGCAGTCCGCGGGAGGGCTCAGATACGCAGTATTTT. Translated: CASSPREGSDTQYF.

There are many counts of this clonotype. In DNA, the CDR3 is TGTGCCAGCAGTCCCGGGGACGGCTACTCTGGAAACACCATATATTTT. It yields the protein CASSPGDGYSGNTIYF. This chain joins TRBV2 and TRBJ1-3, with D perhaps matching TRBD1 (5 bases). Germline CDR1 is SNHLY and CDR2 is FYNNEI. Trimming removed 5 bases at V and 0 bases at J, with 14 bases between. The CDR3 length is 16 residues.

The V gene is TRBV4-1, the J gene TRBJ2-7, with a possible D match to TRBD2 (5 bases). This CDR3 is built from 13 residues. Germline V gene lookup returns CDR1 MGHRA and CDR2 YSYEKL. Between the trimmed V and J ends, which lost 6 bases and 6 bases, there was a span of 15 bases. CDR3 sequence (DNA): TGCGCCAGCAGATCGTGGACGGGGTCCGAGCAGTACTTC. Translated, it gives CASRSWTGSEQYF.

The J gene is TRBJ1-3, the V gene TRBV7-2, with TRBD1 as a possible D gene (5 bases). V lost 3 bases and J 1 base, leaving 10 bases between the germline ends. CDR1 SGHTA and CDR2 FQGNSA come from the germline V gene. CDR3 length: 15 amino acids. CDR3 in DNA: TGTGCCAGCAGCTTGGCAGGGCTATCTGGAAACACCATATATTTT. Translated: CASSLAGLSGNTIYF. Full variable domain (remainder filled in from reference TRBV7-2 and TRBJ1-3): GAGVSQSPSNKVTEKGKDVELRCDPISGHTALYWYRQSLGQGLEFLIYFQGNSAPDKSGLPSDRFSAERTGGSVSTLTIQRTQQEDSAVYLCASSLAGLSGNTIYFGEGSWLTVV.

This clonotype has more than one count but fewer than ten. This chain joins TRBV12-3 or TRBV12-4 and TRBJ2-5, with D possibly TRBD2 on 5 matching bases. The CDR3 runs 15 residues. The V end was cut by 0 bases, the J end by 5 bases, with 13 bases between. The CDR3 DNA is TGTGCCAGCAGTTTAGCATTAGCGAGTAAGGAGACCCAGTACTTC. It yields the protein CASSLALASKETQYF.

Many counts were recorded for this clonotype. The chain links TRBV7-2 to TRBJ2-5; D possibly corresponds to TRBD1 (5 bases). This CDR3 comprises 14 residues. Germline CDR1 is SGHTA and CDR2 is FQGNSA. Trimming removed 3 bases from V and 5 bases from J, with 13 bases in between. The CDR3 here is CASSFAQGLETQYF. Here the CDR3 DNA reads TGTGCCAGCAGCTTCGCCCAGGGCTTGGAGACCCAGTACTTC.

The chain joins TRBV29-1 to TRBJ2-5; no clear D gene. The CDR3 has 10 amino acids. The V end was cut by 5 bases, the J end by 4 bases, with 5 bases between. Per germline, CDR1 SQVTM and CDR2 ANQGSEA. The CDR3 nucleotides read TGCAGCGTTTGGACAGAGACCCAGTACTTC. It codes for CSVWTETQYF.

The J gene is TRBJ1-6, the V gene TRBV20-1, with a possible D match to TRBD1 (5 bases). CDR3 length: 14 amino acids. The ends were cut back, 3 bases at V and 5 bases at J, with 11 bases in the middle. The germline V gene has CDR1 DFQATT and CDR2 SNEGSKA (reference sequence). Here the CDR3 DNA reads TGCAGTGCTAGTATAGGGGTCAATAATTCACCCCTCCACTTT. Amino acid sequence: CSASIGVNNSPLHF.

The table lists this clonotype with many counts. V and J are TRBV20-1 and TRBJ2-3; D gene ambiguous. V was pared by 1 base and J by 0 bases, with 8 bases between. Germline-derived CDR1 and CDR2 are DFQATT and SNEGSKA (reference sequence). The CDR3 is made up of 14 amino acids. CDR3 amino acids: CSARVGSSTDTQYF. The CDR3 region has the DNA TGCAGTGCTAGAGTCGGCAGTAGCACAGATACGCAGTATTTT.

This clonotype was recorded many times. J is TRBJ1-2 and V is TRBV11-2; D may be TRBD1 (6 bases). This CDR3 has 13 residues. V dropped 7 bases and J dropped 8 bases, with 17 bases sitting between them. The germline gives CDR1 SGHAT, CDR2 FQNNGV. The CDR3 spells CASTLAGAGGYTF. The CDR3 DNA is TGTGCCAGCACCCTGGCAGGGGCGGGGGGCTACACCTTC.

Many counts were recorded for this clonotype. The chain couples TRBV7-2 to TRBJ1-2, with TRBD1 matching 8 bases. The trim removed 0 bases at V and 8 bases at J, leaving 8 bases unmatched. Germline loops: CDR1 SGHTA, CDR2 FQGNSA. The CDR3 is 15 amino acids. DNA of the CDR3: TGTGCCAGCAGCTTAGCGCGGCAGGGGGCTAAGGGCTACACCTTC. Its protein is CASSLARQGAKGYTF. Complete variable domain (other parts from reference TRBV7-2 and TRBJ1-2): GAGVSQSPSNKVTEKGKDVELRCDPISGHTALYWYRQSLGQGLEFLIYFQGNSAPDKSGLPSDRFSAERTGGSVSTLTIQRTQQEDSAVYLCASSLARQGAKGYTFGSGTRLTVV.

The chain links TRBV18 to TRBJ2-3, with D unclear. The germline V and J ends were trimmed by 3 bases and 8 bases, with 6 bases remaining between them. Germline CDR1 and CDR2: KGHSH and LQKENI. The CDR3 loop spans 11 amino acids. The CDR3 bases are TGTGCCAGCTCACCGTCAGTTACGCAGTATTTT. This encodes CASSPSVTQYF.

This clonotype has ten or more counts. The chain recombines TRBV20-1 with TRBJ2-1; TRBD2 matches 8 bases. Germline CDR1 and CDR2: DFQATT and SNEGSKA (reference sequence). V shed 6 bases and J 9 bases; nucleotides not matched to a gene: 16. This CDR3 region has 15 residues. CDR3 sequence (DNA): TGCAGTGCGCATGAGAGCGGGAGTAGTTCGGGTGAGCAGTTCTTC. This codes for CSAHESGSSSGEQFF.

This rearrangement joins TRBV19 to TRBJ2-1, with a possible D match to TRBD1 (6 bases). CDR3 length: 15 residues. CDR1 and CDR2 (germline): LNHDA, SQIVND (reference sequence). V shed 5 bases and J shed 5 bases, with 16 bases lying between them. CDR3: CASSPRGKQDNEQFF. In DNA form, the CDR3 reads TGTGCCAGTAGTCCAAGGGGGAAACAGGACAATGAGCAGTTCTTC.

There are many counts of this clonotype. This rearrangement joins TRBV6-2 or TRBV6-3 to TRBJ2-1; possible D gene TRBD2, 6 bases. CDR1 MNHEY and CDR2 SVGEGT come from the germline V gene. Trimming stripped 8 bases from V and 10 bases from J, with 24 bases between. The CDR3 has 15 residues. CDR3 nucleotides: TGTGCCAGCTGCATGGCGGGCGGGACGGGGCGAGAGCAGTTCTTC. Translation: CASCMAGGTGREQFF.

There are many counts of this clonotype. The rearrangement links TRBV10-3 to TRBJ1-4; possibly TRBD1 for D (5 bases). The CDR3 loop spans 14 amino acids. Between the trimmed V and J ends, which lost 3 bases and 5 bases, there was a span of 10 bases. Germline-derived CDR1 and CDR2 are ENHRY and SYGVKD. CDR3 sequence (DNA): TGTGCCATCAGTGATCCGGGGCCGAATGAAAAACTGTTTTTT. Protein sequence: CAISDPGPNEKLFF.

The table lists this clonotype with a few counts. The V gene is TRBV10-2, the J gene TRBJ2-1; TRBD2 matches at 8 bases. The CDR3 is 15 residues long. Trimming took 6 bases from V and 5 from J; bases not matched to a gene: 9. Germline CDR1 and CDR2: WSHSY and SAAADI. The CDR3 here is CASRVAGRPHNEQFF. CDR3 coding DNA: TGCGCCAGCAGAGTAGCGGGACGACCCCACAATGAGCAGTTCTTC.

The chain carries TRBV6-1 and TRBJ1-2, with D possibly TRBD1 on 5 matching bases. There are 14 residues in the CDR3. V lost 7 bases, J lost 4 bases, and 16 bases lay in between. Germline assignment: CDR1 MNHNS and CDR2 SASEGT. This chain's CDR3 is CASTEEVGGYGYTF. Written as DNA, the CDR3 is TGTGCCAGCACCGAAGAGGTGGGGGGCTATGGCTACACCTTC.

This clonotype was counted between two and nine times. This chain joins TRBV6-1 and TRBJ1-1; tentatively, D is TRBD1 (5 bases). The V gene's germline CDR1 is MNHNS and CDR2 SASEGT. This CDR3 has 15 amino acids. V gave up 7 bases and J gave up 1 base, with 16 bases separating them. CDR3 bases: TGTGCCAGCACCCCCGGCGCCAGGGCGAACACTGAAGCTTTCTTT. This gives the protein CASTPGARANTEAFF.

This clonotype was picked up many times. The V and J genes are TRBV7-2 and TRBJ1-2; unclear D gene. The V and J ends lost 1 base and 2 bases respectively, with 20 bases between them. The CDR3 runs to 18 residues. CDR1 and CDR2 (germline): SGHTA, FQGNSA. This CDR3 reads CASSLGLWQQVRNYGYTF. CDR3 DNA: TGTGCCAGCAGCTTAGGCTTGTGGCAGCAAGTGAGAAACTATGGCTACACCTTC.

This clonotype was counted many times. The V call is TRBV5-1, the J call TRBJ2-1; D remains unclear. Trimming left V 4 bases short and J 1 base short, with 12 bases between. The length of the CDR3 is 15 residues. Germline V lookup: CDR1 SGHRS, CDR2 YFSETQ. For the CDR3, the DNA is TGCGCCAGCAGCCCGAGTTGGGGATCCTACAATGAGCAGTTCTTC. This encodes CASSPSWGSYNEQFF.

The chain joins TRBV28 to TRBJ1-6, with a tentative D call TRBD1 (5 bases). V was cut by 1 base and J by 6 bases, with 16 bases left in between. Per the germline V gene, CDR1 is MDHEN and CDR2 is SYDVKM. The CDR3 is made up of 17 amino acids. The chain's CDR3 is CASSLSAGLKRNSPLHF. In nucleotides, the CDR3 is TGTGCCAGCAGTTTATCGGCAGGGTTAAAACGTAATTCACCCCTCCACTTT.

This clonotype was seen repeatedly, ten times or more. CDR3 nucleotides: TGTGCCAGCAGCTTGGGACTTGGCGGGCTGGGGGGAGCCAAAAACATTCAGTACTTC. This translates into CASSLGLGGLGGAKNIQYF. The chain combines TRBV5-5 with TRBJ2-4; maybe TRBD2 (6 bases). CDR1 is SGHKS, CDR2 YYEKEE, per germline (reference sequence). CDR3 length: 19 amino acids. Deletions cut 0 bases from V and 0 bases from J, with 19 bases between.

This clonotype showed up many times. The chain couples TRBV7-2 to TRBJ2-3; the match to TRBD2 covers 9 bases. Looked up from germline, CDR1 is SGHTA and CDR2 is FQGNSA. The CDR3 contains 15 residues. Trimming cost V 4 bases and J 1 base; bases outside gene matches: 3. The CDR3 region has the DNA TGTGCCAGCAGCTCTCTAGCGGGGCGCACAGATACGCAGTATTTT. Its protein product is CASSSLAGRTDTQYF.

This clonotype was observed at least ten times. In DNA form, the CDR3 reads TGTGCCAGCAGTCCGGGTCCCGGGACAGGGGGCGACGAGCAGTACTTC. Its translation is CASSPGPGTGGDEQYF. This rearrangement joins TRBV12-3 or TRBV12-4 to TRBJ2-7; 12 bases match TRBD1. CDR3 length: 16 residues. V shed 5 bases and J 5 bases; nucleotides not matched to a gene: 10.

This clonotype appeared many times. The chain recombines TRBV5-1 with TRBJ1-1, with D unresolved. Trimming cost V 0 bases and J 4 bases, with 7 bases left between them. Germline V gene data show CDR1 as SGHRS and CDR2 as YFSETQ. The CDR3 has 13 amino acids. The CDR3 sequence is CASSLEGITEAFF. For the CDR3, the DNA is TGCGCCAGCAGCTTGGAAGGGATCACTGAAGCTTTCTTT.